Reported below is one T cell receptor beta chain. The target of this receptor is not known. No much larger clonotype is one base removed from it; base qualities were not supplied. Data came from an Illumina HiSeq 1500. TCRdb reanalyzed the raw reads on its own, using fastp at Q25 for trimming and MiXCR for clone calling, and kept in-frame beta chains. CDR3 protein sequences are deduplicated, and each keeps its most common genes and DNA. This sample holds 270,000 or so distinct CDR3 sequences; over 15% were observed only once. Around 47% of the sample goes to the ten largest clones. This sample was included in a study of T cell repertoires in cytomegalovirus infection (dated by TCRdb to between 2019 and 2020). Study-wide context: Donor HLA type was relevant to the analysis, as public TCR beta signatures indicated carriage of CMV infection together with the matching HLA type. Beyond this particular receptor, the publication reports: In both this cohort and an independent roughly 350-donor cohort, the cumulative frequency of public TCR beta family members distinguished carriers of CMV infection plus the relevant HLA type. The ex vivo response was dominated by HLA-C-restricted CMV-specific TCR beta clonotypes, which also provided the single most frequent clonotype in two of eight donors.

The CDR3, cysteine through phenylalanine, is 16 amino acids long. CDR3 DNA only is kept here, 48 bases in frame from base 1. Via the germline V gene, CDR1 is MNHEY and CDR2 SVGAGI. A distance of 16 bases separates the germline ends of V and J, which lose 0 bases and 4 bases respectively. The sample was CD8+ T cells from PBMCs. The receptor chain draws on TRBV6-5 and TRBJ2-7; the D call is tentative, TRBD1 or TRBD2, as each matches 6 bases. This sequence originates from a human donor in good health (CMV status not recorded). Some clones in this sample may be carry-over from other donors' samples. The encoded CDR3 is CASSYSLGPGAYEQYF. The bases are TGTGCCAGCAGTTACTCTCTGGGACCGGGGGCATACGAGCAGTACTTC.